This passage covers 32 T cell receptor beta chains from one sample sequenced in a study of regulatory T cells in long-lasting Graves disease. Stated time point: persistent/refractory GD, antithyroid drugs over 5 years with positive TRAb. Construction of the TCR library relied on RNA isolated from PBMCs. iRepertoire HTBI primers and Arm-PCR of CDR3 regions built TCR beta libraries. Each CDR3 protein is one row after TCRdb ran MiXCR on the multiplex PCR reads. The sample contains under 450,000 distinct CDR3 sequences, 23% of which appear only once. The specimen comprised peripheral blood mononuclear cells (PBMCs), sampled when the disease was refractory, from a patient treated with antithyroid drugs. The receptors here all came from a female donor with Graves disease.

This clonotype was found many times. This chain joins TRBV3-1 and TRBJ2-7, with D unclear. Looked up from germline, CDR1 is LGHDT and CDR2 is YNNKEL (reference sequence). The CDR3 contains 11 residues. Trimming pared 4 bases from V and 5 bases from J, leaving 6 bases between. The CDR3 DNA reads TGTGCCAGCAGCCGGATAGACGAGCAGTACTTC. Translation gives CASSRIDEQYF.

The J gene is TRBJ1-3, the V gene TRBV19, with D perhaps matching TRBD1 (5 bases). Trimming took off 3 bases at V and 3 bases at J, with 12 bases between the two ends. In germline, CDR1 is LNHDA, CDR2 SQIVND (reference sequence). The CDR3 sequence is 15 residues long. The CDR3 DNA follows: TGTGCCAGTAGTATCTTCGGGGCAGGTGGAAACACCATATATTTT. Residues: CASSIFGAGGNTIYF.

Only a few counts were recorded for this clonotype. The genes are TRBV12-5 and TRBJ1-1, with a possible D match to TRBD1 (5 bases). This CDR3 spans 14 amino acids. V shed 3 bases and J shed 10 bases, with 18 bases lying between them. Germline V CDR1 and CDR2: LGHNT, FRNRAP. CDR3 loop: CASGFDSVRGRAFF. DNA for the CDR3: TGTGCTAGTGGTTTTGACAGCGTCCGGGGTAGAGCTTTCTTT.

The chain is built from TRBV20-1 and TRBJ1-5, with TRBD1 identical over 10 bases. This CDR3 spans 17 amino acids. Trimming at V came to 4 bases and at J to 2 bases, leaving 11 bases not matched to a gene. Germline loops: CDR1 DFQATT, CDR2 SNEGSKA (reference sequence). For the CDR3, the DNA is TGCAGTGCTATTACCGGGACAGGGGATTGGGGCAATCAGCCCCAGCATTTT. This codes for CSAITGTGDWGNQPQHF.

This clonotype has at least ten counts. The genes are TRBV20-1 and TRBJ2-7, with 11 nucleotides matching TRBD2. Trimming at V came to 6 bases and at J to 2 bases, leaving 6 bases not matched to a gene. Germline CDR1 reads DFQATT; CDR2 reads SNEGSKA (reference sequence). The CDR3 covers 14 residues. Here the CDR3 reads CSASLLAGAYEQYF. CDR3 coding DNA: TGCAGTGCCTCCCTACTAGCGGGAGCCTACGAGCAGTACTTC.

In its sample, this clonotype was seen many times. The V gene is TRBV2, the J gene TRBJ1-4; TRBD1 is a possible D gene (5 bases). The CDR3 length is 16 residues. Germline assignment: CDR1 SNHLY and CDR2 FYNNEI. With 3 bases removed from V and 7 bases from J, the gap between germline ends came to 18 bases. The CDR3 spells CASSDRQPKGSEKLFF. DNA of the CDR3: TGTGCCAGCAGTGATAGACAGCCAAAGGGGAGTGAAAAACTGTTTTTT.

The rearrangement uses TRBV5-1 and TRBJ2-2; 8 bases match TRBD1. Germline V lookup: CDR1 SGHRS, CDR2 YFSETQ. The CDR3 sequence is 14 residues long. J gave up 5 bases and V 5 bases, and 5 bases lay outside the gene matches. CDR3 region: CASRSQGATGELFF. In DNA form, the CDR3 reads TGCGCCAGCAGGAGTCAGGGGGCAACCGGGGAGCTGTTTTTT. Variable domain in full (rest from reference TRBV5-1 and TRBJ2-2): KAGVTQTPRYLIKTRGQQVTLSCSPISGHRSVSWYQQTPGQGLQFLFEYFSETQRNKGNFPGRFSGRQFSNSRSEMNVSTLELGDSALYLCASRSQGATGELFFGEGSRLTVL.

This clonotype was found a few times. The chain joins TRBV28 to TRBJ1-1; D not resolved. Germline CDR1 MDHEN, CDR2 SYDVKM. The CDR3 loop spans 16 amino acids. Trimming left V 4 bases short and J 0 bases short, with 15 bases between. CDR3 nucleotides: TGTGCCAGCAGTTCCCCCGCTAGTGGGTTGAACACTGAAGCTTTCTTT. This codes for CASSSPASGLNTEAFF.

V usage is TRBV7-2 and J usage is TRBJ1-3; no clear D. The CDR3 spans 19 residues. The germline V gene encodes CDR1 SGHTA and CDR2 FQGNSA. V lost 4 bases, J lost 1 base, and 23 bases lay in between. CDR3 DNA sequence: TGTGCCAGCAGCTCCAAACCGGGTAGGCCGAACCCGTCTGGAAACACCATATATTTT. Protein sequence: CASSSKPGRPNPSGNTIYF. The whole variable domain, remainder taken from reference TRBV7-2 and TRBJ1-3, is GAGVSQSPSNKVTEKGKDVELRCDPISGHTALYWYRQSLGQGLEFLIYFQGNSAPDKSGLPSDRFSAERTGGSVSTLTIQRTQQEDSAVYLCASSSKPGRPNPSGNTIYFGEGSWLTVV.

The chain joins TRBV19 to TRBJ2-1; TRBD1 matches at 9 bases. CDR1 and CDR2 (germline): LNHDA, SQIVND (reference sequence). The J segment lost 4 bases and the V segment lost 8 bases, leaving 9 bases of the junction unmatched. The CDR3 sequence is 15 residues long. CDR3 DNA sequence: TGTGCCAGTGGAACCGGGACAGGGCGGTACAATGAGCAGTTCTTC. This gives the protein CASGTGTGRYNEQFF.

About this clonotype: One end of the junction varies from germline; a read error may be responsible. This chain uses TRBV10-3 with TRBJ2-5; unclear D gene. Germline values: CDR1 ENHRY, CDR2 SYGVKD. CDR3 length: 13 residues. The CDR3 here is CATSESAGDAQYF. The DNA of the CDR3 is TGTGCCACCAGTGAGTCGGCAGGCGATGCCCAGTACTTC.

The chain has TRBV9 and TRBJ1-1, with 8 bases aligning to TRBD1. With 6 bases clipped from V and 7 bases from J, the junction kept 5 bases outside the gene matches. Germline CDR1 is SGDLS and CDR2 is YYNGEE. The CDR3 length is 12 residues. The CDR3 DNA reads TGTGCCAGCACCTCCGGACAGGGTGAAGCTTTCTTT. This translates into CASTSGQGEAFF.

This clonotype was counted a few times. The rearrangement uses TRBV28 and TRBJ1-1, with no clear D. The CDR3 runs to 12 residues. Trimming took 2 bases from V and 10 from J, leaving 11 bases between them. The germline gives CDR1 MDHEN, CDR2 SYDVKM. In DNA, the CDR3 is TGTGCCAGCAGTTTAGGAGGGCTTTCAGCTTTCTTT. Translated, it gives CASSLGGLSAFF.

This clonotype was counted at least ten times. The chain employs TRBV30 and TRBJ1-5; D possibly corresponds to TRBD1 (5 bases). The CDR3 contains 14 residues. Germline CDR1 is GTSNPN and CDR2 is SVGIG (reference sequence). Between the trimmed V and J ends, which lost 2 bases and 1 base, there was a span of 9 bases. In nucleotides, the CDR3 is TGTGCCTGGAGTCCGGGACCGAGCAATCAGCCCCAGCATTTT. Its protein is CAWSPGPSNQPQHF.

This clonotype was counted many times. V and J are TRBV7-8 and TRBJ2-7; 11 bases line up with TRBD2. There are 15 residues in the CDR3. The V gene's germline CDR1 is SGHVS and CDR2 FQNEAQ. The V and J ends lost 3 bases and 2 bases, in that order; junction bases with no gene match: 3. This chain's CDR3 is CASSFGTSGAYEQYF. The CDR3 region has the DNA TGTGCCAGCAGCTTCGGGACTAGCGGAGCCTACGAGCAGTACTTC.

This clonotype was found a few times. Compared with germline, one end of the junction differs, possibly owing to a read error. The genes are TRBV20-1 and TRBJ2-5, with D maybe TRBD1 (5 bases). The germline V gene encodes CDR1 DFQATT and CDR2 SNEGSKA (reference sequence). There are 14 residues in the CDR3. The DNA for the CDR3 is TGCAGTGCTAGAGTGGGGCAGAACCAAGGGACCCAGTACTTC. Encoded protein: CSARVGQNQGTQYF.

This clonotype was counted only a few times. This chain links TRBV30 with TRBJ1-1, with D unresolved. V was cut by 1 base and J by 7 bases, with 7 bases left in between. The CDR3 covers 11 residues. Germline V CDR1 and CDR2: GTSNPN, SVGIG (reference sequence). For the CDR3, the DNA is TGTGCCTGGAGTGAGGACTATGAAGCTTTCTTT. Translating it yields CAWSEDYEAFF.

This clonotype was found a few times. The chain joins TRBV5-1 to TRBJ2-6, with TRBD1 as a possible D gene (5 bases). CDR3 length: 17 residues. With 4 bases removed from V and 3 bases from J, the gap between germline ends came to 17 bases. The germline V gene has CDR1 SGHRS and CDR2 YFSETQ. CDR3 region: CASSLDTFRVGANVLTF. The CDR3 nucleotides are TGCGCCAGCAGCCTCGACACTTTCAGGGTTGGGGCCAACGTCCTGACTTTC.

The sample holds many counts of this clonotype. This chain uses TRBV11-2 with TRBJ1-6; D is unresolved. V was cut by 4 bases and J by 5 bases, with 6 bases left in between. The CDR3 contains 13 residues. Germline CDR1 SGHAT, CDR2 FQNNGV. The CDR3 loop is CASSSSDNSPLHF. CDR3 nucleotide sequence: TGTGCCAGCAGCTCAAGCGATAATTCACCCCTCCACTTT.

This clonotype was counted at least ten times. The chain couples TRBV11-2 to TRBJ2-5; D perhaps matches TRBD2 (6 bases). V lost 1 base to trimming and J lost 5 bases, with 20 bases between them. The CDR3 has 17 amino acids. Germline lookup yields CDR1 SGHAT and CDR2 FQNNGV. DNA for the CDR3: TGTGCCAGCAGCTTAGTTCCCCCGTGGAGTGGGGGGGAGACCCAGTACTTC. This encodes CASSLVPPWSGGETQYF.

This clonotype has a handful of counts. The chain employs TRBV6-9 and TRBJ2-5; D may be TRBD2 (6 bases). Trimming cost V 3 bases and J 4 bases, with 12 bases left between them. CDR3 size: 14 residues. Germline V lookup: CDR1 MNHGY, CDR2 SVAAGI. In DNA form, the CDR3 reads TGTGCCAGCAGTTACCGGGGAGGAGCAGAGACCCAGTACTTC. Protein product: CASSYRGGAETQYF.

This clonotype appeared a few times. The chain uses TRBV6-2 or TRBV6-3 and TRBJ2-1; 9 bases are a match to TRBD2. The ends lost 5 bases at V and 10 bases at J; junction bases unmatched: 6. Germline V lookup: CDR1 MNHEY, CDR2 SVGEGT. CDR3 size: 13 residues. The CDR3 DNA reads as TGTGCCAGCAGTCCGACTAGCGGAGGAGAGCAGTTCTTC. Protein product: CASSPTSGGEQFF.

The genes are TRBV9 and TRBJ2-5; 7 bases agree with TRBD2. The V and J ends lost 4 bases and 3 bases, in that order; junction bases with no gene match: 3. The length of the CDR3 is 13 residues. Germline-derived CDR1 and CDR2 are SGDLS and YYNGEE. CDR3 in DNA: TGTGCCAGCAGCAATGGACTAGAAGAGACCCAGTACTTC. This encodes CASSNGLEETQYF.

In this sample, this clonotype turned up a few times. The CDR3 bases are TGTGCCAGCAGCTTAATTCGGGGGCAAGAGACCCAGTACTTC. It specifies CASSLIRGQETQYF. J is TRBJ2-5 and V is TRBV11-2, with TRBD2 as a possible D gene (6 bases). The germline CDR1 and CDR2 sequences are SGHAT and FQNNGV. The CDR3 is 14 residues long. V lost 2 bases and J 2 bases, leaving 9 bases between the germline ends.

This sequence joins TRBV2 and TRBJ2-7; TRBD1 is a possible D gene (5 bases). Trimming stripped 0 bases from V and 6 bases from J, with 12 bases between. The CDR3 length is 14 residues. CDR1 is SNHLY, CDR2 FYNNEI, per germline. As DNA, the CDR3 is TGTGCCAGCAGTGAAGCCTGGCAGGGCCCCGAGCAGTACTTC. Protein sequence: CASSEAWQGPEQYF.

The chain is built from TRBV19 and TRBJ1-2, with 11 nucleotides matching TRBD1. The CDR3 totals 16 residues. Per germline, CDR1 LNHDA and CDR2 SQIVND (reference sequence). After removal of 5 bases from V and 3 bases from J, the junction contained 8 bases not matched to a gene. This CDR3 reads CASSFGTGGRHYGYTF. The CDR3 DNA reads TGTGCCAGTAGTTTCGGGACAGGGGGTCGTCACTATGGCTACACCTTC.

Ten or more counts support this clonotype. The CDR3 region is CASSFSNAKVIYGYTF. CDR3 DNA: TGTGCCAGCAGTTTTTCCAACGCCAAGGTTATCTATGGCTACACCTTC. The chain combines TRBV12-3 or TRBV12-4 with TRBJ1-2; D remains unclear. V was cut by 3 bases and J by 4 bases, with 18 bases left in between. This CDR3 contains 16 residues.

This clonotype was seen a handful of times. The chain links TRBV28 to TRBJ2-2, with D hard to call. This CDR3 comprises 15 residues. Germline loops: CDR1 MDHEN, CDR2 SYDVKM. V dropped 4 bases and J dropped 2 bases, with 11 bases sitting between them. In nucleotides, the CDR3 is TGTGCCAGCAGTTATTCACATGCCAACACCGGGGAGCTGTTTTTT. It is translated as CASSYSHANTGELFF.

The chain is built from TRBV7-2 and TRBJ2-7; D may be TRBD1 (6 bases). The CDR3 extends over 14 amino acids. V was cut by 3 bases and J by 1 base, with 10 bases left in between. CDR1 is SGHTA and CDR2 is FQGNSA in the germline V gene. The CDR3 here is CASSFSTGSYEQYF. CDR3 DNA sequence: TGTGCCAGCAGCTTTTCGACAGGATCCTACGAGCAGTACTTC.

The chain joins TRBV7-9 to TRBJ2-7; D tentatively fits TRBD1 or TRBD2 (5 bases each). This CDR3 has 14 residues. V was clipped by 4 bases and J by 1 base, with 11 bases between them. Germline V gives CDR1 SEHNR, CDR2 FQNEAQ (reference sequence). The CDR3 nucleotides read TGTGCCAGCAGCTCAGAGGGACGGTCCTACGAGCAGTACTTC. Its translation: CASSSEGRSYEQYF.

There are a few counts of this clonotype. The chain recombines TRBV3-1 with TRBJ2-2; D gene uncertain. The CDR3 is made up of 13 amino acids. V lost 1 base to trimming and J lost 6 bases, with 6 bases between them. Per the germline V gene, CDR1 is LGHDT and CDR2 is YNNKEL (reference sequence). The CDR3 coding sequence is TGTGCCAGCAGCCAAGGGGGATCCGGGGAGCTGTTTTTT. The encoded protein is CASSQGGSGELFF.

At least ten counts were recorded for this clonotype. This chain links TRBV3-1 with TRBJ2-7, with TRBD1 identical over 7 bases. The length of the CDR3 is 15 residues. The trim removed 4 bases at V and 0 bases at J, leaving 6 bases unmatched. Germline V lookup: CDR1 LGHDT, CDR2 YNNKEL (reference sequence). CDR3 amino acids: CASSRSGDSSYEQYF. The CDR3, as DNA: TGTGCCAGCAGCCGATCAGGGGACAGCTCCTACGAGCAGTACTTC.